This T cell receptor beta chain was captured in a study of Graves' ophthalmopathy and Graves' hyperthyroidism. Regarding the study as a whole: Ophthalmopathy progression cases were predicted by the model with approximately 66% sensitivity and 72.22% specificity. Thyroid clonotypes that were expanded above 0.001 frequency mostly also appeared in blood.

Amplified TCR beta CDR3 regions were obtained using RNA transcripts as template. Amplification began with first-round RT-PCR using HTBI primers, then second-round multiplex PCR was performed. In TCRdb, the multiplex PCR reads were re-called with MiXCR into one record per CDR3 protein. The sample has a few hundred thousand distinct CDR3 sequences, approximately 20% seen once. This clonotype was detected many times. The antigen remains unidentified. The CDR3 is 21 residues long. J lost 3 bases, V lost 0 bases, and 16 bases had no gene match. In germline, CDR1 is SGHRS, CDR2 YFSETQ. The specimen was peripheral blood. This clonotype originated in a woman in her late teens or twenties with Graves' ophthalmopathy. This chain joins TRBV5-1 and TRBJ2-5, with 14 bases fitting TRBD2. This CDR3 reads CASSLGDGAAGLAGVEETQYF. CDR3 sequence (DNA): TGCGCCAGCAGCTTGGGGGATGGAGCCGCGGGACTAGCGGGAGTTGAAGAGACCCAGTACTTC.